The source of this T cell receptor beta chain is a study of blood T cell repertoires in COVID-19. Germline CDR1 is MGHDK and CDR2 is SYGVNS. The length of the CDR3 is 14 residues. The V gene lost 6 bases and the J gene lost 5 bases, with 16 bases spanning the gap. Profiling relied on immunoSEQ multiplex PCR, and the TCRdb table lists in-frame clones only, not all of them. The sample has around 170,000 clones, over 65% seen once. The sample taken for sequencing was peripheral blood. J is TRBJ1-1 and V is TRBV25-1; TRBD1 is a possible D gene (6 bases). This sequence was found in a woman aged 80 or over with acute or convalescent COVID-19. The chain's CDR3 is CASRTQGGDTEAFF. The CDR3 region has the DNA TGTGCCAGCAGAACACAGGGAGGGGATACTGAAGCTTTCTTT. The whole variable domain, remainder taken from reference TRBV25-1 and TRBJ1-1, is EADIYQTPRYLVIGTGKKITLECSQTMGHDKMYWYQQDPGMELHLIHYSYGVNSTEKGDLSSESTVSRIRTEHFPLTLESARPSHTSQYLCASRTQGGDTEAFFGQGTRLTVV.